A selection of T cell receptor beta chains follows, all from one sample in a study of shared clonotypes between healthy human individuals. Profiled with immunoSEQ multiplex PCR; TCRdb holds only in-frame clones, not every one. The sample includes about 2.3 million clones, around 90% of them seen just once. The sample comprised naive CD4+ T cells from PBMCs. The receptors stem from a young man in good health. Some clones in this sample may be carry-over from other donors' samples. CDR3s leave out the opening cysteine and the closing phenylalanine or tryptophan. A D gene is named only where the DNA matches it firmly. Clone size is given for some rows only: seen once, a few or many times, or a class if the clone is expanded.

cdr3_aa	d_call	j_call	v_call	clone_size
SVEGLAGGDTQY	TRBD2	TRBJ2-3	TRBV29-1	.
ASSYSTGQGTQY	TRBD1	TRBJ2-3	TRBV6-6	once
ASKVEFEQF	.	TRBJ2-1	TRBV28	.
ASSLIPRQGVLSGNTIY	TRBD1	TRBJ1-3	TRBV5-1	.
ASSLDSLWANVLT	.	TRBJ2-6	TRBV7-9	.
ASSLSAGTDTQY	.	TRBJ2-3	TRBV7-3	.
ASSRTGSGDEQF	.	TRBJ2-1	TRBV4-2	.
ASSLEQLSTEAF	.	TRBJ1-1	TRBV7-9	.
ASSLGGGNPYEQY	TRBD2	TRBJ2-7	TRBV7-2	.
ASSVDAMRARGQEAF	.	TRBJ1-1	TRBV9	.
ASSSTTATDTQY	.	TRBJ2-3	TRBV5-5	once
ASSQGLAANTGELF	TRBD2	TRBJ2-2	TRBV4-3	.
ASSQDENRQF	.	TRBJ2-1	TRBV4-2	.
ASSLGAGGSGRAGELF	TRBD2	TRBJ2-2	TRBV7-3	.
ASSVLGRKNTEAF	.	TRBJ1-1	TRBV25-1	.
ASSFNEPGGIIAYEQY	TRBD2	TRBJ2-7	TRBV7-2	few
ASSLGQISGNTIY	.	TRBJ1-3	TRBV7-2	.
ASSRSPFGLAGGRGEQF	TRBD2	TRBJ2-1	TRBV7-3	.
ASSLLQGPYEQY	.	TRBJ2-7	TRBV7-9	.
ASSLGLTYEQY	.	TRBJ2-7	TRBV14	.
SANSQTRQF	.	TRBJ2-1	TRBV20-1	.
AISETPTGFYEQY	.	TRBJ2-7	TRBV10-3	.
ASSQLAGFTDTQY	.	TRBJ2-3	TRBV18	.
ASSSPRQESYEQY	.	TRBJ2-7	TRBV5-4	.
ASRTGDNQPQH	TRBD1	TRBJ1-5	TRBV6-1	.
ASSLTGDTEAF	.	TRBJ1-1	TRBV5-1	.
ASSLQGVGETQY	TRBD1	TRBJ2-5	TRBV5-1	.
ASSYLAGDETQY	TRBD2	TRBJ2-5	TRBV6-5	.
ASSGRDRPLYGYT	TRBD1	TRBJ1-2	TRBV5-4	.
AISGVQGGEQF	.	TRBJ2-1	TRBV10-3	.
ASSLEGGTSGREEQF	TRBD2	TRBJ2-1	TRBV11-2	.
ASSRRTGGSPEQY	TRBD1	TRBJ2-7	TRBV6-5	.
ASSALGVGTEAF	.	TRBJ1-1	TRBV9	few
ASSYSKNTEAF	.	TRBJ1-1	TRBV6-5	few
ASSLQGGLADTQY	.	TRBJ2-3	TRBV28	.
ASSFVGGRPHTGELF	TRBD2	TRBJ2-2	TRBV27	.
ASLRDSLYNEQF	TRBD1	TRBJ2-1	TRBV2	.
ASSVAPPPGTSEQY	.	TRBJ2-7	TRBV9	.
ASSGNQPQH	.	TRBJ1-5	TRBV28	.
ASSLLDSRGRGYGYT	.	TRBJ1-2	TRBV5-5	.
ASSIRLLIISGANVLT	.	TRBJ2-6	TRBV19	.
ASRNQETQY	.	TRBJ2-5	TRBV27	.
ASSQDPRGMASSYNEQF	.	TRBJ2-1	TRBV4-3	.
ASSLTGSTDTQY	.	TRBJ2-3	TRBV11-2	.
ASSLINREAF	.	TRBJ1-1	TRBV7-8	.
ATSPAGTGFTEAF	TRBD1	TRBJ1-1	TRBV15	.
ASSLGLTWAASYEQY	.	TRBJ2-7	TRBV7-2	.
ASSGDSGELF	TRBD1	TRBJ2-2	TRBV9	.
ASSPGHSYGYT	.	TRBJ1-2	TRBV18	once
ASSPSGRGTDTQY	TRBD2	TRBJ2-3	TRBV19	.
ASSLGRDTTIY	.	TRBJ1-3	TRBV7-9	.
ASSPSRDRLNTGELF	TRBD1	TRBJ2-2	TRBV7-3	.
ASSEAIRDHGYT	.	TRBJ1-2	TRBV6-1	.
ASSELLAGVGTDTQY	TRBD2	TRBJ2-3	TRBV18	.
ASRPTGQEDEQY	.	TRBJ2-7	TRBV2	.